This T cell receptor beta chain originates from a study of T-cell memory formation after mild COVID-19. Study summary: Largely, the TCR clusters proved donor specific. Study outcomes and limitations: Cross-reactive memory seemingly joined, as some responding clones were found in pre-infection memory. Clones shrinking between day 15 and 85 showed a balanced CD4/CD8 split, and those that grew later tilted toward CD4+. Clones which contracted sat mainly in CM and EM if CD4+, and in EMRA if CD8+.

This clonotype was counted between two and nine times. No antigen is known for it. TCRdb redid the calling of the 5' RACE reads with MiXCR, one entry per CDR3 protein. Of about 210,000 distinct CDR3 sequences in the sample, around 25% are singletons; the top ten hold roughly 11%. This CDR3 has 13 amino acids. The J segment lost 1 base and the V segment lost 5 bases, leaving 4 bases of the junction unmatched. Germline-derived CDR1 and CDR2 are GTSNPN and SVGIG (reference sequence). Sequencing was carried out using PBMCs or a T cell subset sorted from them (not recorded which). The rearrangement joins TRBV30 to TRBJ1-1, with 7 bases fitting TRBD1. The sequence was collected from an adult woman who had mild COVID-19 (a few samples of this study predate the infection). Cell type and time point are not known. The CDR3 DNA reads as TGTGCCTGGGCGGGACAGACGAACACTGAAGCTTTCTTT. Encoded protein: CAWAGQTNTEAFF.